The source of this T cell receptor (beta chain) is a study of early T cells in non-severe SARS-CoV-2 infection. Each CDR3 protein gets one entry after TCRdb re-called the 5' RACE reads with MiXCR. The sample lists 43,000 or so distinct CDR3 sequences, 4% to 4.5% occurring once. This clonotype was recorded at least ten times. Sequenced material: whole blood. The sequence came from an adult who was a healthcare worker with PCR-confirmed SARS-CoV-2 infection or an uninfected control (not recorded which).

This chain's CDR3 is CASSIGQGLSSYEQYF. The CDR3 coding sequence is TGCGCCAGCAGCATAGGACAGGGACTCAGCTCCTACGAGCAGTACTTC. The chain combines TRBV5-1 with TRBJ2-7; 8 bases agree with TRBD1. With 4 bases clipped from V and 0 bases from J, the junction kept 9 bases outside the gene matches. The germline V gene encodes CDR1 SGHRS and CDR2 YFSETQ. This CDR3 spans 16 amino acids. The full variable domain, rest sourced from reference TRBV5-1 and TRBJ2-7, is KAGVTQTPRYLIKTRGQQVTLSCSPISGHRSVSWYQQTPGQGLQFLFEYFSETQRNKGNFPGRFSGRQFSNSRSEMNVSTLELGDSALYLCASSIGQGLSSYEQYFGPGTRLTVT.